This is a list of T cell receptor beta chains from one sample in a study of blood T cell repertoires in COVID-19. Some clones are missing from TCRdb's copy, which holds only in-frame ones; the method was immunoSEQ multiplex PCR. Of approximately 100,000 clones detected, 90% to 95% appear once; the ten largest clones hold 0.97%. The sequencing input was peripheral blood. The receptors were sampled from a man aged 60 to 75 with acute or convalescent COVID-19. The CDR3 runs from the conserved cysteine through the conserved F or W.

V gene: TRBV19
CDR3 protein: CASNNRGPQEKLFF

V gene: TRBV19
CDR3 protein: CASSHNGAVGAEAFF

V gene: TRBV24-1
CDR3 protein: CATSGVPPANTGELFF

V gene: TRBV19
CDR3 protein: CASWTGGRGTEAFF

V gene: TRBV10-3
CDR3 protein: CAISGGQGVVYEQYF

V gene: TRBV5-1
CDR3 protein: CASSPGQSNEKLFF

V gene: TRBV9
CDR3 protein: CASSSSGTGTYEQFF

V gene: TRBV3-1/TRBV3-2
CDR3 protein: CASKGGGLRQETQYF

V gene: TRBV28
CDR3 protein: CASSLQGARPEAFF

V gene: TRBV5-5
CDR3 protein: CASSSTSGRAWETQYF

V gene: TRBV5-1
CDR3 protein: CASSRPGQDYEQYF

V gene: TRBV12-5
CDR3 protein: CASGLGQGNEAFF

V gene: TRBV3-1/TRBV3-2
CDR3 protein: CASSPALGSNEKLFF

V gene: TRBV10-1
CDR3 protein: CASSESADWNSGNTIYF

V gene: TRBV19
CDR3 protein: CASSFNQGYSSPLHF

V gene: TRBV29-1
CDR3 protein: CSVEGGRSSYNEQFF